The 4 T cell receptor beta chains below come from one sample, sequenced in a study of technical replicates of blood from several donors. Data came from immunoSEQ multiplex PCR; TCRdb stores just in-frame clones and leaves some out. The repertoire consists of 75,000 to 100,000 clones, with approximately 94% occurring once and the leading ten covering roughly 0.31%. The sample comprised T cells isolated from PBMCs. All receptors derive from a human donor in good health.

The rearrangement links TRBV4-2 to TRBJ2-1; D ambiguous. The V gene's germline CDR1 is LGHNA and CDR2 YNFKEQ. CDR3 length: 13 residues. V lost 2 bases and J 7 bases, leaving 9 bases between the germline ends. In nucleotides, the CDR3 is TGTGCCAGCAGCCAATTCCAACTAAATGAGCAGTTCTTC. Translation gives CASSQFQLNEQFF.

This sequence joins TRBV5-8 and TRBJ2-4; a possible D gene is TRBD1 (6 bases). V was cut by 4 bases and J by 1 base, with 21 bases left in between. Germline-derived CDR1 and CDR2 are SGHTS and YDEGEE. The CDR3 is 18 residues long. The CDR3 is CASSGTYGTEAAKNIQYF. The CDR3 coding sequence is TGTGCCAGCAGCGGGACATATGGGACGGAGGCCGCCAAAAACATTCAGTACTTC.

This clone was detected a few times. CDR3 residues: CASSGTGRETQYF. CDR3 bases: TGTGCCAGTAGCGGGACAGGGAGGGAGACCCAGTACTTC. V is TRBV19 and J is TRBJ2-5, with TRBD1 matching over 9 bases. The V and J ends lost 6 bases and 5 bases, in that order; junction bases with no gene match: 4. Germline V lookup: CDR1 LNHDA, CDR2 SQIVND (reference sequence). This CDR3 region has 13 residues.

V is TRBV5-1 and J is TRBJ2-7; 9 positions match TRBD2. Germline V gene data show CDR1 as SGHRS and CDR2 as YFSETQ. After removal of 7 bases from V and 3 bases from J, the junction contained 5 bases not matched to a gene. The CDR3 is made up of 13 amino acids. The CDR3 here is CASGQTSGYEQYF. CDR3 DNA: TGCGCCAGCGGGCAGACTAGCGGCTACGAGCAGTACTTC.